The 30 T cell receptor beta chains given below trace back to one sample, sequenced in a study of blood T cell repertoires in COVID-19. The protocol was immunoSEQ multiplex PCR, while the TCRdb copy is restricted to in-frame clones and leaves out a portion. This repertoire shows about 55,000 clones, 80% to 90% found once; its top ten account for roughly 3.6%. The sequenced material came from peripheral blood. The receptors were gathered from a man aged 35-49 years with COVID-19, enrolled during active disease.

This CDR3 reads CASSELRGTSPSNEQFF. For the CDR3, the DNA is TGTGCCAGCAGTGAACTGCGGGGGACTAGTCCCTCCAATGAGCAGTTCTTC. The J gene is TRBJ2-1, the V gene TRBV2, with 8 bases that match TRBD2. V shed 2 bases, J shed 6 bases, and the junction held 12 bases outside the gene matches. The CDR3 runs 17 residues. Per the germline V gene, CDR1 is SNHLY and CDR2 is FYNNEI.

The chain carries TRBV28 and TRBJ2-1; a weak D match, TRBD2 (6 bases). The germline V gene has CDR1 MDHEN and CDR2 SYDVKM. V lost 6 bases and J lost 3, with 9 bases in between. The CDR3 is 13 amino acids. DNA for the CDR3: TGTGCCAGCAGGAAGACTAGCTACAATGAGCAGTTCTTC. Its protein product is CASRKTSYNEQFF.

V and J are TRBV12-5 and TRBJ2-3; 10 bases match TRBD2. This CDR3 is built from 17 residues. The germline V gene has CDR1 LGHNT and CDR2 FRNRAP. The trim removed 4 bases at V and 2 bases at J, leaving 9 bases unmatched. This CDR3 reads CASGSDLAGANTDTQYF. CDR3 DNA: TGTGCTAGTGGTTCAGACCTAGCGGGGGCTAACACAGATACGCAGTATTTT. Full variable domain (remainder filled in from reference TRBV12-5 and TRBJ2-3): DARVTQTPRHKVTEMGQEVTMRCQPILGHNTVFWYRQTMMQGLELLAYFRNRAPLDDSGMPKDRFSAEMPDATLATLKIQPSEPRDSAVYFCASGSDLAGANTDTQYFGPGTRLTVL.

The CDR3 DNA sequence: TGCGCCAGCAGCCACACGGGGGGGTTTAGCACAGATACGCAGTATTTT. Translated: CASSHTGGFSTDTQYF. This rearrangement joins TRBV4-1 to TRBJ2-3, with 8 bases aligning to TRBD2. The germline V gene encodes CDR1 MGHRA and CDR2 YSYEKL. Trimming at V came to 3 bases and at J to 0 bases, leaving 5 bases not matched to a gene. This CDR3 contains 16 residues.

The table lists this clone with a few counts. CDR3 amino acids: CSVAQGAGEKLFF. DNA of the CDR3: TGCAGCGTTGCCCAGGGGGCCGGAGAAAAACTGTTTTTT. The chain links TRBV29-1 to TRBJ1-4; 8 nucleotides align to TRBD1. There are 13 residues in the CDR3. CDR1 and CDR2 from the germline V gene are SQVTM and ANQGSEA. Trimming cost V 4 bases and J 8 bases; bases outside gene matches: 6.

CDR3: CASSLGDRTTNEKLFF. For the CDR3, the DNA is TGTGCCAGCAGCTTAGGAGACAGAACAACTAATGAAAAACTGTTTTTT. The J gene is TRBJ1-4, the V gene TRBV11-3; TRBD1 might be the D (5 bases). The germline V and J ends were trimmed by 1 base and 0 bases, with 9 bases remaining between them. The length of the CDR3 is 16 residues. The germline CDR1 and CDR2 sequences are SGHNT and YENEEA.

The J gene is TRBJ2-5, the V gene TRBV19; 10 nucleotides agree with TRBD1. Germline CDR1 and CDR2: LNHDA and SQIVND (reference sequence). The CDR3 is 16 residues long. V trimming: 3 bases; J trimming: 4 bases; junction bases outside the gene matches: 8. The CDR3 coding sequence is TGTGCCAGTAGTATGGGGAGGGGACAGGGGACAGAGACCCAGTACTTC. It encodes CASSMGRGQGTETQYF.

This rearrangement joins TRBV5-6 to TRBJ1-1; D is possibly TRBD1 (5 bases). Trimming shortened V by 6 bases and J by 6 bases, and 12 bases separated the two germline ends. This CDR3 has 12 amino acids. The germline gives CDR1 SGHDT, CDR2 YYEEEE. The CDR3: CASTGKGPEAFF. CDR3 bases: TGTGCCAGCACAGGAAAGGGGCCTGAAGCTTTCTTT.

The rearrangement uses TRBV6-6 and TRBJ1-4; 8 positions match TRBD1. The trim removed 6 bases at V and 7 bases at J, leaving 10 bases unmatched. CDR1 MNHNY and CDR2 SVGAGI come from the germline V gene (reference sequence). This CDR3 has 15 amino acids. The CDR3, as DNA: TGTGCCAGCAGACCTATGAGACAGGGGAGTGAAAAACTGTTTTTT. Its protein is CASRPMRQGSEKLFF.

The CDR3 loop reads CASSHTGASNQPQHF. The CDR3 DNA is TGCGCCAGCAGTCACACTGGGGCCTCCAATCAGCCCCAGCATTTT. The chain combines TRBV23-1 with TRBJ1-5, with D possibly matching TRBD1 (5 bases). TRBV23-1 is classed as an ORF, of uncertain function. Deletions cut 3 bases from V and 3 bases from J, with 12 bases between. The CDR3 totals 15 residues.

As DNA, the CDR3 is TGTGCCAGTAGTCCGGGACTAGCGGGGGGCCGACGCACAGATACGCAGTATTTT. Translating it yields CASSPGLAGGRRTDTQYF. This chain connects TRBV19 to TRBJ2-3; 15 nucleotides match TRBD2. Germline V gene data show CDR1 as LNHDA and CDR2 as SQIVND (reference sequence). The CDR3 spans 18 residues. The V and J ends lost 5 bases and 1 base, in that order; junction bases with no gene match: 7.

The chain uses TRBV4-1 and TRBJ2-3, with 10 bases fitting TRBD2. Losses at the gene ends were 0 bases for V and 4 bases for J; bases not matched to a gene: 7. Germline V lookup: CDR1 MGHRA, CDR2 YSYEKL. The CDR3 is made up of 17 amino acids. The DNA for the CDR3 is TGCGCCAGCAGCCAAGAAGAAAGCGGGAGGGTCCCAGATACGCAGTATTTT. This gives the protein CASSQEESGRVPDTQYF.

The chain links TRBV12-3 or TRBV12-4 to TRBJ1-2; 8 bases match TRBD1. J gave up 8 bases and V 6 bases, and 5 bases lay outside the gene matches. The length of the CDR3 is 12 residues. The CDR3 spells CASRGQAGGYTF. The CDR3 DNA reads as TGTGCCAGCAGGGGACAGGCCGGGGGCTACACCTTC.

The V gene is TRBV5-1, the J gene TRBJ1-4; 8 nucleotides line up with TRBD1. The CDR3 covers 15 residues. J gave up 2 bases and V 4 bases, and 4 bases lay outside the gene matches. CDR1 is SGHRS and CDR2 is YFSETQ in the germline V gene. The CDR3 sequence: CASSPYRGTNEKLFF. For the CDR3, the DNA is TGCGCCAGCAGCCCCTACAGGGGGACTAATGAAAAACTGTTTTTT. The full variable domain, completed using reference TRBV5-1 and TRBJ1-4, is KAGVTQTPRYLIKTRGQQVTLSCSPISGHRSVSWYQQTPGQGLQFLFEYFSETQRNKGNFPGRFSGRQFSNSRSEMNVSTLELGDSALYLCASSPYRGTNEKLFFGSGTQLSVL.

The chain is built from TRBV18 and TRBJ2-3; 12 bases match TRBD2. With V trimmed by 4 bases and J by 4 bases, 3 bases remained unmatched. Germline values: CDR1 KGHSH, CDR2 LQKENI. This CDR3 has 15 residues. The CDR3 spells CASSRLAGVADTQYF. Here the CDR3 DNA reads TGTGCCAGCTCACGACTAGCGGGAGTGGCAGATACGCAGTATTTT.

With respect to this clone: At the DNA level, this CDR3 is encoded by other sequences in the same sample as well. This chain connects TRBV12-3 or TRBV12-4 to TRBJ1-1; 8 bases agree with TRBD1. V was clipped by 3 bases and J by 4 bases; unmatched bases: 1. The CDR3 extends over 13 amino acids. The CDR3 nucleotides read TGTGCCAGCAGTTTTGGACAGGGCACTGAAGCTTTCTTT. Translating it yields CASSFGQGTEAFF.

V and J are TRBV30 and TRBJ1-6, with a weak D call TRBD1 (6 bases). The CDR3 extends over 15 amino acids. V lost 5 bases to trimming and J lost 10 bases, with 21 bases between them. Germline V gene data show CDR1 as GTSNPN and CDR2 as SVGIG (reference sequence). CDR3 protein: CAWGTGTLGSSPLHF. The DNA of the CDR3 is TGTGCCTGGGGCACCGGGACATTAGGTTCGTCACCCCTCCACTTT.

The gene calls are TRBV24-1 and TRBJ2-1, with 8 bases identical to TRBD2. J gave up 4 bases and V 3 bases, and 4 bases lay outside the gene matches. This CDR3 spans 15 amino acids. Per the germline V gene, CDR1 is KGHDR and CDR2 is SFDVKD. The CDR3 coding sequence is TGTGCCACCAGTGATACTAGCGGCAGATACAATGAGCAGTTCTTC. Translating it yields CATSDTSGRYNEQFF.

This clone appeared a few times. The V and J genes are TRBV28 and TRBJ2-7; TRBD1 aligns across 9 bases. J lost 2 bases, V lost 7 bases, and 12 bases had no gene match. CDR1 is MDHEN, CDR2 SYDVKM, per germline. This CDR3 contains 16 residues. The CDR3: CASNPTDRGYTYEQYF. CDR3 bases: TGTGCCAGCAATCCCACGGACAGGGGCTATACCTACGAGCAGTACTTC.

This chain joins TRBV23-1 and TRBJ2-6, with TRBD1 matching over 8 bases. TRBV23-1 is an ORF, with its function uncertain. Trimming removed 4 bases from V and 2 bases from J; junction bases left unmatched: 16. This CDR3 contains 20 residues. The CDR3 reads CASSRKRDRRLPPGANVLTF. CDR3 coding DNA: TGCGCCAGCAGTCGGAAAAGGGACAGGAGACTTCCCCCTGGGGCCAACGTCCTGACTTTC.

V usage is TRBV5-1 and J usage is TRBJ1-4, with TRBD1 as a possible D gene (5 bases). Germline CDR1 reads SGHRS; CDR2 reads YFSETQ. V lost 0 bases and J 3 bases, leaving 9 bases between the germline ends. The CDR3 runs to 15 residues. CDR3: CASSLAAGPNEKLFF. The CDR3 region has the DNA TGCGCCAGCAGCTTGGCCGCGGGGCCTAATGAAAAACTGTTTTTT.

V and J are TRBV7-9 and TRBJ2-5; D possibly corresponds to TRBD1 (5 bases). Germline V gene sequence: CDR1 SEHNR, CDR2 FQNEAQ (reference sequence). CDR3 length equals 13 residues. The V end lost 8 bases, the J end lost 0 bases, and 10 bases lay between the germline ends. The CDR3 DNA is TGTGCCAGCGAAGGGGCAAACCAAGAGACCCAGTACTTC. This codes for CASEGANQETQYF.

V is TRBV27 and J is TRBJ1-5; 8 positions agree with TRBD1. The length of the CDR3 is 15 residues. Germline CDR1 MNHEY, CDR2 SMNVEV (reference sequence). Losses at the gene ends were 3 bases for V and 3 bases for J; bases not matched to a gene: 4. Here the CDR3 reads CASSLWQGANQPQHF. The CDR3 DNA is TGTGCCAGCAGTTTGTGGCAGGGGGCCAATCAGCCCCAGCATTTT.

The rearrangement joins TRBV10-3 to TRBJ2-2; the match to TRBD2 covers 12 bases. Germline trimming cut 2 bases from V and 1 base from J; bases unmatched to any gene: 2. This CDR3 is 17 amino acids long. Germline assignment: CDR1 ENHRY and CDR2 SYGVKD. CDR3 loop: CAISEPGLAGNTGELFF. For the CDR3, the DNA is TGTGCCATCAGTGAGCCGGGACTAGCGGGGAACACCGGGGAGCTGTTTTTT.

J is TRBJ2-3 and V is TRBV19, with TRBD2 matching over 9 bases. This CDR3 has 13 residues. Germline CDR1 is LNHDA and CDR2 is SQIVND (reference sequence). J gave up 8 bases and V 4 bases, and 4 bases lay outside the gene matches. The CDR3: CASSSGGAGTQYF. Here the CDR3 DNA reads TGTGCCAGTAGTAGCGGGGGGGCTGGTACGCAGTATTTT.

This rearrangement joins TRBV6-5 to TRBJ2-5, with D perhaps matching TRBD1 (6 bases). Germline V lookup: CDR1 MNHEY, CDR2 SVGAGI. This CDR3 region has 13 residues. With 7 bases removed from V and 2 bases from J, the gap between germline ends came to 11 bases. CDR3 in amino acids: CASNRVRQETQYF. In DNA form, the CDR3 reads TGTGCCAGCAACAGGGTCCGACAAGAGACCCAGTACTTC.

CDR3 DNA: TGTGCCAGTCAACTACACAGGGGGCAGTACGAGCAGTACTTC. It specifies CASQLHRGQYEQYF. The gene calls are TRBV27 and TRBJ2-7; 9 bases line up with TRBD1. Germline lookup yields CDR1 MNHEY and CDR2 SMNVEV (reference sequence). Trimming took 9 bases from V and 4 from J; bases not matched to a gene: 10. The CDR3 totals 14 residues.

The chain couples TRBV11-2 to TRBJ2-1, with a weak D call TRBD2 (6 bases). V was clipped by 5 bases and J by 8 bases, with 13 bases between them. CDR1 is SGHAT and CDR2 is FQNNGV in the germline V gene. CDR3 length equals 13 residues. The DNA of the CDR3 is TGTGCCAGCAGCATAAGGACTAATTATGAGCAGTTCTTC. Its translation is CASSIRTNYEQFF. The entire variable domain, with the rest obtained from reference TRBV11-2 and TRBJ2-1, is as follows: EAGVAQSPRYKIIEKRQSVAFWCNPISGHATLYWYQQILGQGPKLLIQFQNNGVVDDSQLPKDRFSAERLKGVDSTLKIQPAKLEDSAVYLCASSIRTNYEQFFGPGTRLTVL.

The chain carries TRBV30 and TRBJ1-6; 7 bases are shared with TRBD1. From germline, CDR1 is GTSNPN and CDR2 SVGIG (reference sequence). The CDR3 covers 13 residues. The V and J ends lost 3 bases and 6 bases, in that order; junction bases with no gene match: 2. The CDR3 reads CAWRGQINSPLHF. The CDR3 DNA is TGTGCCTGGAGGGGACAGATTAATTCACCCCTCCACTTT.

V is TRBV6-2 or TRBV6-3 and J is TRBJ2-5; a weak D match, TRBD2 (6 bases). V dropped 2 bases and J dropped 5 bases, with 15 bases sitting between them. The germline V gene has CDR1 MNHEY and CDR2 SVGEGT. This CDR3 has 15 amino acids. CDR3 coding DNA: TGTGCCAGCAGTTACGCACCGGGGGTGGGGGAGACCCAGTACTTC. Translated, it gives CASSYAPGVGETQYF.